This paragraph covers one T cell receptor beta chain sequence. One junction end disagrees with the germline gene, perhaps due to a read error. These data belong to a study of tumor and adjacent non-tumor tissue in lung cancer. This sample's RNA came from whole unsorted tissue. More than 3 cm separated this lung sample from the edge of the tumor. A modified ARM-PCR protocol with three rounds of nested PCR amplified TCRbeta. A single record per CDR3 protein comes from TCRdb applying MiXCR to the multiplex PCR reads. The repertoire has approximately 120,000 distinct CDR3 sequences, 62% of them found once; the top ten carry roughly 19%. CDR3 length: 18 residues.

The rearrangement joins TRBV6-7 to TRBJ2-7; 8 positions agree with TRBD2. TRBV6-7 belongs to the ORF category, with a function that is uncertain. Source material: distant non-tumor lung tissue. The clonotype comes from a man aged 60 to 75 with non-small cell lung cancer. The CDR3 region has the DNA TGTGCCAGGAGTTACGGGGAACCTTTAGCGGGAAGACTGCACGAGCAGTACTTC. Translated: CARSYGEPLAGRLHEQYF.